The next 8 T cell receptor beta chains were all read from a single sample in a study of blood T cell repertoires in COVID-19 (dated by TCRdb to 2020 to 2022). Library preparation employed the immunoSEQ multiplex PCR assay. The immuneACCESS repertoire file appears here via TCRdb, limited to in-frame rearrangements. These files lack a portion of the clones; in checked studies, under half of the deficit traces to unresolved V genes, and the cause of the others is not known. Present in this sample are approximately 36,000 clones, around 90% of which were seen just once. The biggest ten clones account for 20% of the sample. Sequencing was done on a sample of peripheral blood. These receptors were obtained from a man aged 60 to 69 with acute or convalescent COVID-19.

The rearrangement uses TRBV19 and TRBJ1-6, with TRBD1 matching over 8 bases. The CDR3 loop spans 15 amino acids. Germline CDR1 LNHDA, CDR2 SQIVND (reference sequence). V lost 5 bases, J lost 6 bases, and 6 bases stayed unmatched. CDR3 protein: CASSPRDRSNSPLHF. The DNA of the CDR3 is TGTGCCAGTAGTCCCCGGGACAGGAGTAATTCACCCCTCCACTTT.

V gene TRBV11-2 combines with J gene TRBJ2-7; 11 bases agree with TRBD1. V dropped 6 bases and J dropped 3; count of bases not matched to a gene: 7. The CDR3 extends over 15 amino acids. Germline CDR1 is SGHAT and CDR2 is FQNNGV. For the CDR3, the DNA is TGTGCCAGCAGTAAAGGACAGGGGGCCCTCTACGAGCAGTACTTC. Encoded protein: CASSKGQGALYEQYF.

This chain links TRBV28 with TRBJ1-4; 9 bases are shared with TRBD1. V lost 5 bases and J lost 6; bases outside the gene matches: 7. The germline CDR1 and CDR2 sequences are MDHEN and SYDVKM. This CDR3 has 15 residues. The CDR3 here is CASSRLGDRDEKLFF. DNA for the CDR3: TGTGCCAGCAGTCGGTTGGGGGACAGGGATGAAAAACTGTTTTTT.

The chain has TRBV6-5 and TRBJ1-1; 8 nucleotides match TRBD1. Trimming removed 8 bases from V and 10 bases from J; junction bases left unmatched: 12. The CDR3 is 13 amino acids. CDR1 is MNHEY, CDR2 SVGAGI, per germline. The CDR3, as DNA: TGTGCCAGCGAAGTTACAACCGGGACAGGAGCTTTCTTT. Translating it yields CASEVTTGTGAFF.

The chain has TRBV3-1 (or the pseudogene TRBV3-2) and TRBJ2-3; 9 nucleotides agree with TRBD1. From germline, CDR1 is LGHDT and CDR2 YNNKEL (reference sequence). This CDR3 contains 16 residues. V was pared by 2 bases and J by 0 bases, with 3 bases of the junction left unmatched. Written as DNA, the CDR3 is TGTGCCAGCAGCCAAAGACAGGGGGTCAGCACAGATACGCAGTATTTT. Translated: CASSQRQGVSTDTQYF.

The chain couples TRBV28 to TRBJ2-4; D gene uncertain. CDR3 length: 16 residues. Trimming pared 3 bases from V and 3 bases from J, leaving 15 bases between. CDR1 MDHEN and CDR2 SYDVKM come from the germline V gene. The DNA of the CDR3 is TGTGCCAGCAGTTTCATAACAGAGACCTACAAAAACATTCAGTACTTC. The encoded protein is CASSFITETYKNIQYF.

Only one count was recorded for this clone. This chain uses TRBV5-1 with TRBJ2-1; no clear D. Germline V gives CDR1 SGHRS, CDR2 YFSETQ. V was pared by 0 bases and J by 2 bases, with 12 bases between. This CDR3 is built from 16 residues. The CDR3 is CASSLESELTYNEQFF. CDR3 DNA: TGCGCCAGCAGCTTGGAGTCGGAGCTAACCTACAATGAGCAGTTCTTC.

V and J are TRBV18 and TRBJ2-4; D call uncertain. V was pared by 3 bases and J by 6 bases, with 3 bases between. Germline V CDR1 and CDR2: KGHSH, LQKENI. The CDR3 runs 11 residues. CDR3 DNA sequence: TGTGCCAGCTCACCCGGAAACATTCAGTACTTC. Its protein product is CASSPGNIQYF. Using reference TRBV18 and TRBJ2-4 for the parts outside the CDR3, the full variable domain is NAGVMQNPRHLVRRRGQEARLRCSPMKGHSHVYWYRQLPEEGLKFMVYLQKENIIDESGMPKERFSAEFPKEGPSILRIQQVVRGDSAAYFCASSPGNIQYFGAGTRLSVL.